The entry below gives a single T cell receptor beta chain sequence along with its context. Germline V gene lookup returns CDR1 ENHRY and CDR2 SYGVKD. CDR3 size: 14 residues. After removal of 4 bases from V and 1 base from J, the junction contained 3 bases not matched to a gene. This sample stems from a study of OX40 agonist ivuxolimab in advanced cancers. Using immunoSEQ multiplex PCR, the repertoire was profiled, and TCRdb retains in-frame clones only, with some absent. The sample holds approximately 60,000 clones; 80% to 90% are singletons and the top ten take roughly an eighth. The sample here was CD4+ or CD8+ T cells sorted from blood, taken in a trial of the OX40 agonist ivuxolimab. The TCR originated in an adult with an advanced solid tumor such as melanoma, head and neck, liver or kidney cancer. This chain uses TRBV10-3 with TRBJ2-5; 7 bases agree with TRBD1. CDR3 in amino acids: CAISASGGQETQYF. The CDR3 nucleotides are TGTGCCATCAGTGCATCAGGGGGCCAAGAGACCCAGTACTTC.